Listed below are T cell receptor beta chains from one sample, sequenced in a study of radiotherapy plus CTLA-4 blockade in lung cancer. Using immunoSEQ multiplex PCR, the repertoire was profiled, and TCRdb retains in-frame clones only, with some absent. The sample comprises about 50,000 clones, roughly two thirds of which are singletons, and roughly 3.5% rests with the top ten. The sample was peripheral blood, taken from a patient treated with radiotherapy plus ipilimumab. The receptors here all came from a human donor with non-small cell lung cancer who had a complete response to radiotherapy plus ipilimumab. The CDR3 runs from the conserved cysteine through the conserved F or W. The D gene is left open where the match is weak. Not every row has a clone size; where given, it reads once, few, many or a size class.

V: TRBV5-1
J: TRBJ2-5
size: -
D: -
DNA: TGCGCCAGCAGCTTGGTGGGGCGACAAGAGGTAGTGACCCAGTACTTC
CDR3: CASSLVGRQEVVTQYF

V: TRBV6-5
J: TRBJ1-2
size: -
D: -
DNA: TGTGCCAGCAGTTGGGCGCGCGGGGGCGGCTATGGCTACACCTTC
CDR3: CASSWARGGGYGYTF

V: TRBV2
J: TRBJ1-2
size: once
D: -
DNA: TGTGCCAGCACGGCCAGCACCCCGGGGGGCTACACCTTC
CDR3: CASTASTPGGYTF

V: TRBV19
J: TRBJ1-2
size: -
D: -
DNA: TGTGCCACCCAACGGACAGCCTATGGCTACACCTTC
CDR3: CATQRTAYGYTF

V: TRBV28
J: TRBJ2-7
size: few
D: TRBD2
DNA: TGTGCCAGCAGTAACAGGGGATTGGGACTAGCGGGGACCTACGAGCAGTACTTC
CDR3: CASSNRGLGLAGTYEQYF

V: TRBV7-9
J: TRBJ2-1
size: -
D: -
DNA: TGTGCCAGCACCCTAGGACAGAACAATGAGCAGTTCTTC
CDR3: CASTLGQNNEQFF

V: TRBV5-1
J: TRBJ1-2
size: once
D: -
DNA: TGCGCCAGCAGCTTGGAACAGAACTATGGCTACACCTTC
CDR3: CASSLEQNYGYTF

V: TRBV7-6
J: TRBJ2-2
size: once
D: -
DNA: TGTGCCAGCAGCGATCTAACCGGGGAGCTGTTTTTT
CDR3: CASSDLTGELFF

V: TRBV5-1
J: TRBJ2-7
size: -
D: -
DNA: TGCGCCAGCAGCTTGGGTCCAGGGCGGACCTACGAGCAGTACTTC
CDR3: CASSLGPGRTYEQYF

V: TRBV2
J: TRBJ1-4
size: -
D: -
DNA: TGTGCCAGCAACACAATCCAGGGCTATGAAAAACTGTTTTTT
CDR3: CASNTIQGYEKLFF

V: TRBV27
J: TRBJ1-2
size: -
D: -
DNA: TGTGCCAGCAGTTCGACAGAGTACTATGGCTACACCTTC
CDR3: CASSSTEYYGYTF

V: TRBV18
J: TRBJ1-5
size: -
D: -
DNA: TGTGCCAGCTCAACAATGGGGGGACAGCCCCAGCATTTT
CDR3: CASSTMGGQPQHF

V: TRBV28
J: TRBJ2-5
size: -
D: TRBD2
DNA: TGTGCCAGCAGTTTGGGCGGGAGAAGAGAGACCCAGTACTTC
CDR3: CASSLGGRRETQYF

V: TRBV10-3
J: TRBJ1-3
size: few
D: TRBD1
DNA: TGTGCCAACAGCCCAGGGGGCAATGGAAACACCATATATTTT
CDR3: CANSPGGNGNTIYF

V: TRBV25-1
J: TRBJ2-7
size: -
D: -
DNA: TGTGCCAGCCACCGGGACAACTCCTACGAGCAGTACTTC
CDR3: CASHRDNSYEQYF

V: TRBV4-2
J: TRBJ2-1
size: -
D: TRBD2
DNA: TGTGCCAGCAGCAGTCAGACTAGCGGGAGTTGGAATGAGCAGTTCTTC
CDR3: CASSSQTSGSWNEQFF

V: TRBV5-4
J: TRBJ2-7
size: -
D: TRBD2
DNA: TGTGCCAGCAGCTTTGTGTTTGGGGAGGGGAACGAGCAGTACTTC
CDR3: CASSFVFGEGNEQYF

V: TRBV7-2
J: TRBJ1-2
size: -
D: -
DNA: TGTGCCAGCAGCTCTGGACAGTACTATGGCTACACCTTC
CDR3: CASSSGQYYGYTF

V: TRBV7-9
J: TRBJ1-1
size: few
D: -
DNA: TGTGCCACTGGGGACAACTTGAACACTGAAGCTTTCTTT
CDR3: CATGDNLNTEAFF

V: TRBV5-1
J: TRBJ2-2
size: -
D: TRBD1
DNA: TGCGCCAGCAGCTCCCGGGGACAGGGGGGCACCGGGGAGCTGTTTTTT
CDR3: CASSSRGQGGTGELFF

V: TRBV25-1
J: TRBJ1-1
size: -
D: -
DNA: TGTGCCAGCAGTGCCCACGGGGTGAACACTGAAGCTTTCTTT
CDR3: CASSAHGVNTEAFF

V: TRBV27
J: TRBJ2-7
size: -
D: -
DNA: TGTGCCAGCAGTTTAGGCCTAGGTCCCTACGAGCAGTACTTC
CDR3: CASSLGLGPYEQYF

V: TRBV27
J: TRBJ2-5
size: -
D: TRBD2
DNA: TGTGCCAGCAGTTTATGGCGGGAGCGGGGAGGGACCCAGTACTTC
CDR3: CASSLWRERGGTQYF

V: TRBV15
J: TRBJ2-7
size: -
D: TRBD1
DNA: TGTGCCACCAGCAGAGATACCTCCGGGACAGGGATCTACGAGCAGTACTTC
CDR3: CATSRDTSGTGIYEQYF

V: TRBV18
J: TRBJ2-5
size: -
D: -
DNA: TGTGCCAGCTCACCATATGGGGCTCAAGAGACCCAGTACTTC
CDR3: CASSPYGAQETQYF

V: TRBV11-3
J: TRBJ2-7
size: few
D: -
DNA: TGTGCCAGCAGCTTAGAGTCAGGGGAAACCTACGAGCAGTACTTC
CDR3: CASSLESGETYEQYF

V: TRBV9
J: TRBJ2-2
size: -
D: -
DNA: TGTGCCAGCGTTAGGGACACACACACCGGGGAGCTGTTTTTT
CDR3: CASVRDTHTGELFF

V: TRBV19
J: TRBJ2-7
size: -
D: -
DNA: TGTGCCAGTAGTGTCGGGGACTACGAGCAGTACTTC
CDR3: CASSVGDYEQYF

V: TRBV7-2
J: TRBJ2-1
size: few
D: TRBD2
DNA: TGTGCCAGCAGCTCCCAGGCGGGGGTTTCCTACAATGAGCAGTTCTTC
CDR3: CASSSQAGVSYNEQFF

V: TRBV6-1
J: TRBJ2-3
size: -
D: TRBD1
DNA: TGTGCCAGCAGGGACAGGACTAGCACAGATACGCAGTATTTT
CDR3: CASRDRTSTDTQYF

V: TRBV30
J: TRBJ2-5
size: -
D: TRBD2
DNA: TGTGCCTGGAGAAAGCGGGGGGGCCATAGGGAGACCCAGTACTTC
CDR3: CAWRKRGGHRETQYF

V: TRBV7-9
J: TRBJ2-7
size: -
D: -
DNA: TGTGCCAGCCAACAGGGTCCCTACGAGCAGTACTTC
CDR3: CASQQGPYEQYF

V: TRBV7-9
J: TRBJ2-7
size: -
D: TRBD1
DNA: TGTGCCAGCAGCTCCAACAGGGGGGTTCCCTACGAGCAGTACTTC
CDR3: CASSSNRGVPYEQYF

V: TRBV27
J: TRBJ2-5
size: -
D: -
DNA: TGTGCCAGCAGTTCCTTGTACCAAGAGACCCAGTACTTC
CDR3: CASSSLYQETQYF

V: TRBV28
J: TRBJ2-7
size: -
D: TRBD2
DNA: TGTGCCAGCAGTAGAGGGACTACTGCCTACGAGCAGTACTTC
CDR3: CASSRGTTAYEQYF

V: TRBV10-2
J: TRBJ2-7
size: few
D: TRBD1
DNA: TGCGCCAGCAGTGAAATACCGGGACAGGGGTACGACGAGCAGTACTTC
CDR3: CASSEIPGQGYDEQYF

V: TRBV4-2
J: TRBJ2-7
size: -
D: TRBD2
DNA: TGTGCCAGCAGCCCTACTAGCGGGAGTCTCTACGAGCAGTACTTC
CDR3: CASSPTSGSLYEQYF

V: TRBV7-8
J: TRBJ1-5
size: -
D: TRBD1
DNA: TGTGCCAGCAGCTTAGCCCCTGGGACAGGGGCTAATCAGCCCCAGCATTTT
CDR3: CASSLAPGTGANQPQHF

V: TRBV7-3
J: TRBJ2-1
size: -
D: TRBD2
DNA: TGTGCCAGCAGCTCGACCGGGACTAGCGGGGACAATGAGCAGTTCTTC
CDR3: CASSSTGTSGDNEQFF

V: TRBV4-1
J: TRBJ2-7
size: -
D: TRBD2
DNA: TGCGCCAGCAGCCAAGGGACTAGCGGGTCCTGGGAGCAGTACTTC
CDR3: CASSQGTSGSWEQYF

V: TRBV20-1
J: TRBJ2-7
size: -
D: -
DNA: TGCAGTGCCGGGGGGCGGAACGAGCAGTACTTC
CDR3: CSAGGRNEQYF

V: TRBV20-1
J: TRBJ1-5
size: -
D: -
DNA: TGCAGTGCTAGTAACGTAGTGCCCCAGCATTTT
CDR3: CSASNVVPQHF

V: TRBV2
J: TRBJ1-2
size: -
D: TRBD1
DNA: TGTGCCAGCAGAAGGGACAGAGCTAACTATGGCTACACCTTC
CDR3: CASRRDRANYGYTF

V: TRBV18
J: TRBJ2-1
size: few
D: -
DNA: TGTGCCAGCTCAGACCAGGGCAGTCGCGAGCAGTTCTTC
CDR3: CASSDQGSREQFF

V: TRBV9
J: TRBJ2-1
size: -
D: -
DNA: TGTGCCAGCAGCCCCTGGGAGACTTACTCCTACAATGAGCAGTTCTTC
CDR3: CASSPWETYSYNEQFF

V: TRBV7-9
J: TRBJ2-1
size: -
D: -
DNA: TGTGCCAGCAGCTTAGGACTCGAAACCTACAATGAGCAGTTCTTC
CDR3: CASSLGLETYNEQFF

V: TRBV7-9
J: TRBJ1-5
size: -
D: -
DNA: TGTGCCAGCAGCTACACGGGGGAACAGCCCCAGCATTTT
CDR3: CASSYTGEQPQHF

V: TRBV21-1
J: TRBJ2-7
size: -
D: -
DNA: TGTGCCACCACGCAAGGGGCCCGTGGAGGGCTTCTGTACGAGCAGTACTTC
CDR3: CATTQGARGGLLYEQYF

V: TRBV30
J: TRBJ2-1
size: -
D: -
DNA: TGTGCCTGGAGCTACCTCACAGGCGAGCAGTTCTTC
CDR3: CAWSYLTGEQFF

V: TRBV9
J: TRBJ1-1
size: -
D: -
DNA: TGTGCCAGCAGCAGGACAGATTCCACCACTGAAGCTTTCTTT
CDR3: CASSRTDSTTEAFF

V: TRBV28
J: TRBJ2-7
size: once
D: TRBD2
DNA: TGTGCCAGCAGTTTACCGCCGGGACTAGCGGGAGTAAGGAAGTACGAGCAGTACTTC
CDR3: CASSLPPGLAGVRKYEQYF

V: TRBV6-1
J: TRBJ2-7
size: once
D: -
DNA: TGTGCCAGCAGTGAATGGACAGCCTACGAGCAGTACTTC
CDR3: CASSEWTAYEQYF

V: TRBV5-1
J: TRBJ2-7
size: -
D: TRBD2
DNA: TGCGCCAGCAGCCCCACGTTGATAGCGGGGTCGACCTCCTACGAGCAGTACTTC
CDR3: CASSPTLIAGSTSYEQYF

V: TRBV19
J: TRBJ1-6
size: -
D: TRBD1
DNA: TGTGCCAGTACATTGGCAGGGGGTAATTCACCCCTCCACTTT
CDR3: CASTLAGGNSPLHF

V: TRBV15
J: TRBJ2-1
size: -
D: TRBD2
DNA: TGTGCCACCAGCCGGCGAGAAGGACTAGCGGGAGGTCGGGAGCAGTTCTTC
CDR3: CATSRREGLAGGREQFF

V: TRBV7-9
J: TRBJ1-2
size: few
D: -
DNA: TGTGCCAGCTCTCGGGGTGGCTACACCTTC
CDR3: CASSRGGYTF

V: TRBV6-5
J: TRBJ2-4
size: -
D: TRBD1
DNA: TGTGCCAGCAGCCGGGACAGAACGTCGCAAAACATTCAGTACTTC
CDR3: CASSRDRTSQNIQYF

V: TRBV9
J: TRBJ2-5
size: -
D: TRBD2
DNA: TGTGCCAGCAGCCCAAGGAGACAAGCGGGACAAGAGACCCAGTACTTC
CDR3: CASSPRRQAGQETQYF